What follows are 5 T cell receptor beta chains derived from one specimen sequenced in a study of T cell responses to AZD1222 COVID-19 vaccine. Sequencing was performed with immunoSEQ multiplex PCR; in TCRdb, only in-frame clones are kept and a portion is missing. The sample has about 150,000 clones; about 92% are singletons. The sample in question was peripheral blood, obtained on day 0 of AZD1222 vaccination. These receptors originate from an adult in good health.

This chain uses TRBV20-1 with TRBJ2-7, with 11 bases lining up with TRBD1. Germline CDR1 and CDR2: DFQATT and SNEGSKA (reference sequence). V shed 3 bases, J shed 4 bases, and the junction held 5 bases outside the gene matches. CDR3 length equals 14 residues. CDR3 nucleotides: TGCAGTGCTAGTGGGACAGGGGGATTGTACGAGCAGTACTTC. This gives the protein CSASGTGGLYEQYF.

The chain carries TRBV27 and TRBJ2-3, with TRBD2 identical over 9 bases. This CDR3 is built from 19 residues. Germline V gene data show CDR1 as MNHEY and CDR2 as SMNVEV (reference sequence). V lost 6 bases to trimming and J lost 0 bases; unmatched junction nucleotides: 16. The CDR3 nucleotides read TGTGCCAGCAGCTCCACGGGGGTAGCGGGAGTACCTAGCACAGATACGCAGTATTTT. The encoded protein is CASSSTGVAGVPSTDTQYF.

This chain links TRBV5-4 with TRBJ1-1; 7 bases map to TRBD1. CDR3 size: 16 residues. Trimming at V came to 3 bases and at J to 5 bases, leaving 13 bases not matched to a gene. The germline V gene has CDR1 SGHNT and CDR2 YYREEE (reference sequence). The CDR3 is CASSSRDSLLFTEAFF. The CDR3 DNA reads TGTGCCAGCAGCTCCCGGGACAGTCTCCTTTTTACTGAAGCTTTCTTT.

V and J are TRBV19 and TRBJ2-2; the D gene is possibly TRBD1 (6 bases). V was shortened by 6 bases and J by 4 bases, with 9 bases between the two germline ends. This CDR3 region has 13 residues. Germline loops: CDR1 LNHDA, CDR2 SQIVND (reference sequence). CDR3 sequence: CASRQGPTGELFF. As DNA, the CDR3 is TGTGCCAGTAGGCAGGGGCCCACCGGGGAGCTGTTTTTT.

This sequence joins TRBV5-1 and TRBJ1-6, with D perhaps matching TRBD1 (6 bases). From germline, CDR1 is SGHRS and CDR2 YFSETQ. Trimming took off 0 bases at V and 14 bases at J, with 12 bases between the two ends. The CDR3 is 13 amino acids. This CDR3 is CASSLDQGTSLHF. The CDR3 nucleotides read TGCGCCAGCAGCTTGGATCAGGGGACATCCCTCCACTTT. The full variable domain, rest sourced from reference TRBV5-1 and TRBJ1-6, is KAGVTQTPRYLIKTRGQQVTLSCSPISGHRSVSWYQQTPGQGLQFLFEYFSETQRNKGNFPGRFSGRQFSNSRSEMNVSTLELGDSALYLCASSLDQGTSLHFGNGTRLTVT.